This TCR beta chain was identified in a study of graft-versus-host responses after intestinal transplantation. Whole-study context: Transplants were multivisceral, liver-intestinal, or isolated intestinal. Induction with anti-thymocyte globulin, then tacrolimus and steroids for around three years, was given to all recipients.

TCRdb's table, derived via immunoSEQ multiplex PCR, lists solely in-frame clones and lacks some. Of tens of thousands of clones in the sample, 90% to 95% were seen once. With respect to this clone: Its cognate antigen is unknown.

The length of the CDR3 is 15 residues. Between the trimmed V and J ends, which lost 2 bases and 1 base, there was a span of 11 bases. In germline, CDR1 is LNHDA, CDR2 SQIVND (reference sequence). Overall study results and limits: Ileal or blood samples showed some GvH clones first, and such clones were also found in recipient marrow.

The material sequenced was unstimulated CD8+ T cells sorted from spleen or lymph node cells, taken before intestinal transplant. The receptor was derived from a human donor who received an intestinal transplant. The chain employs TRBV19 and TRBJ2-5, with D possibly TRBD1 on 5 matching bases. The chain's CDR3 is CASSIRDDSQETQYF. DNA for the CDR3: TGTGCCAGTAGTATACGCGACGACAGCCAAGAGACCCAGTACTTC.